This T cell receptor (beta chain) comes out of a study of blood T cell repertoires in COVID-19. V shed 0 bases and J shed 2 bases, with 13 bases lying between them. The CDR3 loop spans 16 amino acids. Germline V CDR1 and CDR2: SGHAT, FQDESV (reference sequence). This clone appeared once. Data came from immunoSEQ multiplex PCR; TCRdb stores just in-frame clones and leaves some out. The sample holds roughly 76,000 clones, roughly nine tenths seen once. V and J are TRBV11-1 and TRBJ1-2; D gene unclear. The sample was peripheral blood. The clonotype was recovered from a man aged 45-60 years with acute or convalescent COVID-19. The CDR3 DNA reads as TGTGCCAGCAGCTTAGCAGCAGGCAACACCAACTATGGCTACACCTTC. Its protein product is CASSLAAGNTNYGYTF.